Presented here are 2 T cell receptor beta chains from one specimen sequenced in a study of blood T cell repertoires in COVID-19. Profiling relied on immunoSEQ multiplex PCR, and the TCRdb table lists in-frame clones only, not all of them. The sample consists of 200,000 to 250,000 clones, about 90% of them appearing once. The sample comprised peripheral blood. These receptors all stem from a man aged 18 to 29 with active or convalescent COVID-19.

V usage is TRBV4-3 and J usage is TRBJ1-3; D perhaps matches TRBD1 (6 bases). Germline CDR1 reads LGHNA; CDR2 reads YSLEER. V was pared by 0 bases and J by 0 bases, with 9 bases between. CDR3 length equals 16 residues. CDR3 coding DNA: TGCGCCAGCAGCCAAGATCAGGGGTTCTCTGGAAACACCATATATTTT. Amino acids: CASSQDQGFSGNTIYF.

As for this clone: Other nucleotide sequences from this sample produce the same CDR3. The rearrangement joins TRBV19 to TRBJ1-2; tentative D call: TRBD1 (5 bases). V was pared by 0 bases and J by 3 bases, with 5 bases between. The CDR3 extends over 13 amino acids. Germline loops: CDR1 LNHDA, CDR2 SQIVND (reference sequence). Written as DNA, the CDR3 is TGTGCCAGTAGTATAGACAGGGACTATGGCTACACCTTC. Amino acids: CASSIDRDYGYTF. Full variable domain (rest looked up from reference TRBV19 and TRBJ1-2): DGGITQSPKYLFRKEGQNVTLSCEQNLNHDAMYWYRQDPGQGLRLIYYSQIVNDFQKGDIAEGYSVSREKKESFPLTVTSAQKNPTAFYLCASSIDRDYGYTFGSGTRLTVV.